This T cell receptor beta chain was retrieved from a study of blood T cell repertoires in COVID-19. Across the whole study: Sources were T cells, B-cell-depleted T cells, or PBMCs; the material itself was cDNA or gDNA.

The CDR3 sequence is 14 residues long. Per the germline V gene, CDR1 is SGDLS and CDR2 is YYNGEE. V lost 5 bases to trimming and J lost 3 bases, with 15 bases between them. Membership in each cohort depended on participant-reported clinical history. Exposed enrollees encountered a COVID-19 case at some point within 2 weeks before study entry. Under the authors' procedure: Cell counts per sample came from amplifying reference gene primers. The assay was immunoSEQ multiplex PCR, and TCRdb's table has in-frame clones only and misses some. V and J calls and clone size are given by that table; D and trimming were obtained from the DNA. Of more than 300,000 clones listed, 90% are singletons.

Input material: PBMCs or T cells enriched from blood (not recorded which). This receptor was obtained from a woman aged 25 to 39 who had been exposed to COVID-19. V is TRBV9 and J is TRBJ2-7; D remains unclear. The CDR3 nucleotides read TGTGCCAGCAGTTCGTCAAACTACGACTACGAGCAGTACTTC. Its translation is CASSSSNYDYEQYF.